The rows below give T cell receptor beta chains drawn from one sample of a study of T cell responses to AZD1222 COVID-19 vaccine. This table comes from immunoSEQ multiplex PCR, and its TCRdb copy is limited to in-frame clones, with some not included. This sample lists over 130,000 clones; its ten largest clones have about 2.2%. The sequenced material came from peripheral blood. The source is an adult in good health. Both conserved end residues are part of each CDR3.

>TRBV7-9|TRBJ1-5
CASSQSGGNQPQHF
>TRBV4-1|TRBJ2-3
CASSQVRNTDTQYF
>TRBV4-1|TRBJ1-2
CASSQDGQLGYTF
>TRBV4-1|TRBJ1-1
CASSQVHQGAEAFF
>TRBV27|TRBJ1-6
CASNPRRGDNSPLHF
>TRBV5-1|TRBJ1-1
CASSLGGGNTEAFF
>TRBV5-4|TRBJ1-4
CASSSTGADEKLFF
>TRBV5-1|TRBJ1-3
CASSLTEGTFFSGNTIYF
>TRBV21-1|TRBJ2-7
CASSPGTSGISYEQYF
>TRBV12-3/TRBV12-4|TRBJ1-1
CASSWGKTEAFF
>TRBV5-4|TRBJ2-5
CASSGTPRQQETQYF
>TRBV5-3|TRBJ2-6
CARWLDPTGTGITGANVLTF
>TRBV19|TRBJ1-2
CASSIFGRAVLGGYTF
>TRBV3-1/TRBV3-2|TRBJ2-6
CASSQDHSGANVLTF
>TRBV28|TRBJ1-3
CASSFSGTGGNTIYF
>TRBV10-1|TRBJ2-3
CASSEQGRASTDTQYF
>TRBV10-3|TRBJ2-3
CAISDNGALTDTQYF
>TRBV3-1/TRBV3-2|TRBJ2-5
CASSQSGRVTQYF
>TRBV6-5|TRBJ1-4
CASSYSILAEKLFF
>TRBV11-1|TRBJ2-7
CASSLADRRRSYEQYF
>TRBV2|TRBJ2-4
CASSGARLAKNIQYF
>TRBV5-4|TRBJ1-2
CASSLDSGITHGYTF
>TRBV7-9|TRBJ2-2
CASSHGGVNTGELFF
>TRBV5-6|TRBJ2-2
CASSLLGTGELFF
>TRBV7-8|TRBJ1-1
CASSPRGEGTEAFF
>TRBV7-9|TRBJ2-3
CASSLPGAADTQYF
>TRBV12-3/TRBV12-4|TRBJ1-6
CASSLTENSPLHF
>TRBV14|TRBJ1-2
CASSHWPGQGASRYGYTF
>TRBV2|TRBJ2-1
CASRAVSYNEQFF
>TRBV5-1|TRBJ1-6
CASRRDSNSPLHF
>TRBV14|TRBJ2-5
CASSLGTVRGETQYF
>TRBV7-6|TRBJ2-3
CASSPYQGEADTQYF
>TRBV2|TRBJ2-3
CASSSGLTDTQYF
>TRBV12-3/TRBV12-4|TRBJ1-2
CASSLGVYGYTF
>TRBV7-2|TRBJ1-2
CASSPTRGLYGYTF
>TRBV19|TRBJ2-2
CASSMVDRNTGELFF
>TRBV13|TRBJ2-5
CASSLGTGAQETQYF
>TRBV29-1|TRBJ2-4
CSGGQGENIQYF
>TRBV7-8|TRBJ1-4
CASSLVGTSNEKLFF
>TRBV19|TRBJ2-1
CASTASGGPGYFF
>TRBV5-4|TRBJ2-1
CASSSGTGVNEQFF
>TRBV20-1|TRBJ2-3
CSATVLDTQYF
>TRBV2|TRBJ1-5
CASSPRVNSNQPQHF
>TRBV27|TRBJ2-1
CASSAGELSYNEQFF
>TRBV3-1/TRBV3-2|TRBJ1-3
CASSPQVFSGNTIYF
>TRBV19|TRBJ2-5
CASSIGSGELYF